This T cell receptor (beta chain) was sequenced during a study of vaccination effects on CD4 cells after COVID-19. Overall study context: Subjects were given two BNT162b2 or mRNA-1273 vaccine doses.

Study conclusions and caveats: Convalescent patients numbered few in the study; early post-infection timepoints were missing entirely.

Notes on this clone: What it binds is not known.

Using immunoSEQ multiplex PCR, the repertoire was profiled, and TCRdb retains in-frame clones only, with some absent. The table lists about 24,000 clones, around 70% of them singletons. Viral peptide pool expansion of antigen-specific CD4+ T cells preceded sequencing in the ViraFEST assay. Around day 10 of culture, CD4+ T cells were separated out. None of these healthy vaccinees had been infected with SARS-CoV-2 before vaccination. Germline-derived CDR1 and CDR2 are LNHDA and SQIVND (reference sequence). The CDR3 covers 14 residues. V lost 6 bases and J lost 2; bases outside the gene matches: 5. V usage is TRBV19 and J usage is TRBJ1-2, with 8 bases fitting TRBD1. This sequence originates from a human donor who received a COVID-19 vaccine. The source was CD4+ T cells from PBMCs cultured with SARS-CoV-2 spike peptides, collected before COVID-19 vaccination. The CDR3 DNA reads TGTGCCAGTAGGACAGGGGATTCAAACTATGGCTACACCTTC. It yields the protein CASRTGDSNYGYTF.